The 29 T cell receptor beta chains below were found in one sample sequenced in a study of blood T cells in healthy people across ages. Combining a sample-barcoded 5' primer with a J-beta primer mix, a second PCR ran for 7 to 11 cycles. TCRdb re-analysed the 5' RACE reads in MiXCR, keeping a single row per CDR3 protein. Among some 1.5 million distinct CDR3 sequences, 35% to 45% were seen once, and the ten largest hold over 3.5%. Sequencing was carried out using blood. These receptors originate from a woman between 18 and 30 years old in good health.

The CDR3: CASSLEGGDSSYEQYF. CDR3 DNA: TGTGCCAGCAGCTTAGAAGGAGGCGACAGCTCCTACGAGCAGTACTTC. The V gene is TRBV7-2, the J gene TRBJ2-7; D is possibly TRBD1 or TRBD2 (5 bases each). The germline V gene has CDR1 SGHTA and CDR2 FQGNSA. This CDR3 spans 16 amino acids. Trimming took off 1 base at V and 0 bases at J, with 13 bases between the two ends.

This clonotype was detected a few times. The rearrangement links TRBV5-1 to TRBJ1-2, with D unresolved. The germline gives CDR1 SGHRS, CDR2 YFSETQ. The CDR3 contains 12 residues. V dropped 6 bases and J dropped 2 bases, with 8 bases sitting between them. CDR3 nucleotide sequence: TGCGCCAGCACCACGGACAACTATGGCTACACCTTC. It specifies CASTTDNYGYTF.

In its sample, this clonotype was seen a few times. The rearrangement uses TRBV3-1 and TRBJ1-5; 8 bases line up with TRBD1. Germline V CDR1 and CDR2: LGHDT, YNNKEL (reference sequence). The CDR3 runs to 14 residues. V lost 7 bases, J lost 2 bases, and 4 bases stayed unmatched. Here the CDR3 reads CASTPTGGNQPQHF. For the CDR3, the DNA is TGTGCCAGCACCCCGACAGGGGGCAATCAGCCCCAGCATTTT.

This clonotype appeared a few times. This chain connects TRBV7-9 to TRBJ2-5, with D tentatively TRBD2 (5 bases). The CDR3 totals 13 residues. The germline gives CDR1 SEHNR, CDR2 FQNEAQ (reference sequence). V dropped 6 bases and J dropped 5 bases, with 13 bases sitting between them. CDR3 bases: TGTGCCAGCAGTGTGCTAGCAACTGAGACCCAGTACTTC. It yields the protein CASSVLATETQYF.

This clonotype has just a few counts. It may be a read error: a sequence one base away is much more abundant. The chain recombines TRBV27 with TRBJ1-1; TRBD1 matches 9 bases. The V and J ends lost 6 bases and 6 bases, in that order; junction bases with no gene match: 5. Germline CDR1 MNHEY, CDR2 SMNVEV (reference sequence). This CDR3 is 13 amino acids long. CDR3 sequence reads: CASRDTGGAEAFF. Here the CDR3 DNA reads TGTGCCAGCAGGGATACAGGGGGCGCTGAAGCTTTCTTT.

The CDR3 reads CASSGDRQPGYTF. The CDR3 DNA follows: TGTGCCAGCAGCGGGGACAGGCAGCCAGGCTACACCTTC. The chain carries TRBV5-6 and TRBJ1-2, with 8 nucleotides matching TRBD1. Trimming removed 4 bases from V and 8 bases from J; junction bases left unmatched: 7. The CDR3 is 13 amino acids. Germline loops: CDR1 SGHDT, CDR2 YYEEEE.

The V and J genes are TRBV4-3 and TRBJ2-3; maybe TRBD2 (5 bases). Trimming pared 1 base from V and 2 bases from J, leaving 10 bases between. CDR3 size: 15 residues. CDR1 is LGHNA and CDR2 is YSLEER in the germline V gene. This chain's CDR3 is CASSQGRFNTDTQYF. For the CDR3, the DNA is TGCGCCAGCAGCCAAGGGAGGTTCAACACAGATACGCAGTATTTT.

The CDR3: CASSRGTLGETEAFF. DNA of the CDR3: TGCGCCAGCAGCCGGGGGACCCTCGGGGAGACTGAAGCTTTCTTT. This chain joins TRBV5-1 and TRBJ1-1; D is possibly TRBD1 (5 bases). Deletions cut 4 bases from V and 5 bases from J, with 18 bases between. The CDR3 has 15 residues. Per the germline V gene, CDR1 is SGHRS and CDR2 is YFSETQ.

V gene TRBV5-1 combines with J gene TRBJ1-1; 9 bases line up with TRBD1. The CDR3 covers 15 residues. Per the germline V gene, CDR1 is SGHRS and CDR2 is YFSETQ. With V trimmed by 4 bases and J by 2 bases, 6 bases remained unmatched. The CDR3 loop reads CASSTSDRGNTEAFF. The CDR3 region has the DNA TGCGCCAGCAGCACCTCGGACAGGGGAAACACTGAAGCTTTCTTT.

This clonotype came up a few times. This chain uses TRBV7-2 with TRBJ2-6; D gene ambiguous. Germline V gives CDR1 SGHTA, CDR2 FQGNSA. Trimming took off 5 bases at V and 1 base at J, with 9 bases between the two ends. The CDR3 covers 15 residues. The CDR3 sequence is CASSRRLSGANVLTF. Written as DNA, the CDR3 is TGTGCCAGCAGCCGGCGTTTATCTGGGGCCAACGTCCTGACTTTC.

The table lists this clonotype with a few counts. V and J are TRBV7-2 and TRBJ2-1, with a weak D call TRBD1 (6 bases). This CDR3 has 16 residues. V lost 1 base, J lost 2 bases, and 12 bases lay in between. Germline assignment: CDR1 SGHTA and CDR2 FQGNSA. The CDR3 coding sequence is TGTGCCAGCAGCTTAGGTGGCAGGGGTACCTACAATGAGCAGTTCTTC. Translating gives CASSLGGRGTYNEQFF.

The V gene is TRBV5-1, the J gene TRBJ2-1; weak D call: TRBD2 (5 bases). V lost 0 bases and J 7 bases, leaving 11 bases between the germline ends. The germline V gene has CDR1 SGHRS and CDR2 YFSETQ. This CDR3 spans 14 amino acids. Here the CDR3 DNA reads TGCGCCAGCAGCTTGGGGGAGCTTAAGAATGAGCAGTTCTTC. This codes for CASSLGELKNEQFF. Complete variable domain (other parts from reference TRBV5-1 and TRBJ2-1): KAGVTQTPRYLIKTRGQQVTLSCSPISGHRSVSWYQQTPGQGLQFLFEYFSETQRNKGNFPGRFSGRQFSNSRSEMNVSTLELGDSALYLCASSLGELKNEQFFGPGTRLTVL.

The genes are TRBV29-1 and TRBJ2-5; 10 nucleotides agree with TRBD2. The J call is in doubt because the DNA end fits TRBJ2-7 better. The CDR3 runs to 15 residues. CDR1 and CDR2 (germline): SQVTM, ANQGSEA. The chain's CDR3 is CSVTRNSGRSYEQYF. The CDR3 DNA reads TGCAGCGTGACTCGGAATAGCGGGAGGAGCTACGAGCAGTACTTC.

There are many counts of this clonotype. This CDR3 reads CASSLMAGLMNTEAFF. The CDR3 DNA sequence: TGTGCCAGCAGTTTAATGGCAGGGCTTATGAACACTGAAGCTTTCTTT. The gene calls are TRBV27 and TRBJ1-1, with D tentatively TRBD1 (5 bases). This CDR3 contains 16 residues. V lost 2 bases and J lost 0, with 13 bases in between. Germline CDR1 is MNHEY and CDR2 is SMNVEV (reference sequence).

The rearrangement joins TRBV5-6 to TRBJ1-1; D gene uncertain. Germline CDR1 SGHDT, CDR2 YYEEEE. The CDR3 loop spans 14 amino acids. V lost 2 bases and J 10 bases, leaving 18 bases between the germline ends. The CDR3 nucleotides are TGTGCCAGCAGCTTCGGAGCAGGACTTCAAGGAGCTTTCTTT. Translation: CASSFGAGLQGAFF.

V gene TRBV5-6 combines with J gene TRBJ1-2; D unclear. Trimming removed 5 bases from V and 6 bases from J, with 23 bases in between. This CDR3 is built from 16 residues. The germline CDR1 and CDR2 sequences are SGHDT and YYEEEE. The CDR3 nucleotides are TGTGCCAGCAGACGTGGCCTTGAGGGCTTTGGCGATGGCTACACCTTC. It codes for CASRRGLEGFGDGYTF.

The chain links TRBV29-1 to TRBJ2-7, with a possible D match to TRBD2 (5 bases). This CDR3 region has 13 residues. Trimming removed 7 bases from V and 5 bases from J, with 18 bases in between. Germline CDR1 and CDR2: SQVTM and ANQGSEA. CDR3 loop: CSGARTSLDEQYF. CDR3 in DNA: TGCAGCGGAGCCCGAACTAGTCTCGACGAGCAGTACTTC.

This clonotype is a singleton in its sample. J is TRBJ2-3 and V is TRBV20-1, with 11 bases lining up with TRBD2. The CDR3 loop spans 16 amino acids. Germline-derived CDR1 and CDR2 are DFQATT and SNEGSKA (reference sequence). V lost 0 bases to trimming and J lost 2 bases; unmatched junction nucleotides: 4. CDR3 amino acids: CSARDLTSGDTDTQYF. Here the CDR3 DNA reads TGCAGTGCTAGAGATCTGACTAGCGGGGACACAGATACGCAGTATTTT.

V usage is TRBV27 and J usage is TRBJ2-7, with D perhaps assigned TRBD1 or TRBD2 (6 bases each). Trimming removed 4 bases at V and 1 base at J, with 14 bases between. The germline CDR1 and CDR2 sequences are MNHEY and SMNVEV (reference sequence). This CDR3 contains 15 residues. The DNA for the CDR3 is TGTGCCAGCAGTTGGGGACGGGGGACATCCTACGAGCAGTACTTC. Translated, it gives CASSWGRGTSYEQYF.

This clonotype was recorded a few times. The chain carries TRBV5-1 and TRBJ2-7, with TRBD2 matching 8 bases. Germline-derived CDR1 and CDR2 are SGHRS and YFSETQ. V gave up 3 bases and J gave up 7 bases; unmatched junction bases: 9. CDR3 length: 14 residues. CDR3 nucleotides: TGCGCCAGCAGCTCGAGCGGGGGTCAGTTGGAGCAGTACTTC. This translates into CASSSSGGQLEQYF.

V is TRBV4-1 and J is TRBJ1-4; 8 nucleotides align to TRBD1. V lost 2 bases, J lost 5 bases, and 4 bases stayed unmatched. The V gene's germline CDR1 is MGHRA and CDR2 YSYEKL. The CDR3 runs 15 residues. The CDR3, as DNA: TGCGCCAGCAGCCAATGGACAGGGAGGAATGAAAAACTGTTTTTT. Translation gives CASSQWTGRNEKLFF.

The chain uses TRBV12-3 or TRBV12-4 and TRBJ1-1; no clear D gene. There are 14 residues in the CDR3. The V end lost 1 base, the J end lost 0 bases, and 6 bases lay between the germline ends. The chain's CDR3 is CASSLESMNTEAFF. The CDR3 DNA reads TGTGCCAGCAGTTTAGAGAGCATGAACACTGAAGCTTTCTTT.

This clonotype was observed a handful of times. This chain connects TRBV7-2 to TRBJ2-3; D unresolved. Germline assignment: CDR1 SGHTA and CDR2 FQGNSA. This CDR3 region has 15 residues. V was clipped by 6 bases and J by 0 bases, with 13 bases between them. The CDR3 region is CASRTTHPSTDTQYF. CDR3 coding DNA: TGTGCCAGCAGAACGACACACCCTAGCACAGATACGCAGTATTTT. The full variable domain, in which reference TRBV7-2 and TRBJ2-3 provide the parts outside the CDR3, is GAGVSQSPSNKVTEKGKDVELRCDPISGHTALYWYRQSLGQGLEFLIYFQGNSAPDKSGLPSDRFSAERTGGSVSTLTIQRTQQEDSAVYLCASRTTHPSTDTQYFGPGTRLTVL.

This rearrangement joins TRBV11-2 to TRBJ1-5; D possibly corresponds to TRBD1 (5 bases). This CDR3 contains 14 residues. V was clipped by 7 bases and J by 5 bases, with 15 bases between them. In germline, CDR1 is SGHAT, CDR2 FQNNGV. CDR3 in DNA: TGTGCCAGCACCCTGGGGACTGGGGATCAGCCCCAGCATTTT. This codes for CASTLGTGDQPQHF.

The sample holds many counts of this clonotype. This chain joins TRBV29-1 and TRBJ1-4; D unclear. This CDR3 is built from 11 residues. Germline V lookup: CDR1 SQVTM, CDR2 ANQGSEA. With 8 bases removed from V and 4 bases from J, the gap between germline ends came to 8 bases. The chain's CDR3 is CSFTHNEKLFF. The CDR3 DNA is TGCAGCTTCACCCATAATGAAAAACTGTTTTTT.

Many counts were recorded for this clonotype. The CDR3 DNA is TGTGCCAGCAGCTTAGCCAGAGCCTACGAGCAGTACTTC. It specifies CASSLARAYEQYF. The V and J genes are TRBV7-2 and TRBJ2-7, with D uncertain. Trimming cost V 0 bases and J 2 bases, with 5 bases left between them. The CDR3 contains 13 residues. The germline V gene has CDR1 SGHTA and CDR2 FQGNSA.

The chain joins TRBV4-2 to TRBJ1-1, with TRBD1 matching over 10 bases. The V segment lost 4 bases and the J segment 6 bases; nucleotides outside the gene matches: 5. CDR1 is LGHNA, CDR2 YNFKEQ, per germline. There are 14 residues in the CDR3. The CDR3 DNA is TGTGCCAGCAGCCGTGACAGGGGGCAAGCTGAAGCTTTCTTT. This sequence encodes CASSRDRGQAEAFF.

This clonotype appeared many times. The junction shows a germline mismatch at one end, possibly a read error. The CDR3 sequence is CASSRTGGETQYF. CDR3 sequence (DNA): TGCGCCAGCTCTCGGACAGGTGGAGAGACCCAGTACTTC. The chain carries TRBV7-2 and TRBJ2-5, with 7 nucleotides matching TRBD1. This CDR3 has 13 residues. Germline CDR1 and CDR2: SGHTA and FQGNSA.

This clonotype occurred many times. The chain recombines TRBV9 with TRBJ1-2, with a tentative D call TRBD1 (6 bases). Trimming pared 3 bases from V and 1 base from J, leaving 10 bases between. The CDR3 extends over 14 amino acids. Germline CDR1 is SGDLS and CDR2 is YYNGEE. CDR3 protein: CASSAGTINYGYTF. The CDR3 nucleotides read TGTGCCAGCAGCGCCGGGACAATTAACTATGGCTACACCTTC.